The next 22 T cell receptor beta chains were all read from a single sample in a study of beta chain features in type 1 diabetes. These receptors are not linked to any known antigen. Study-level results: The study found moderately but significantly shorter TCRB CDR3s in all four CD4+ subsets of Type 1 diabetes patients.

Expressed TCRB transcripts were sequenced after all isolated RNA was converted to cDNA. Clones were read by immunoSEQ multiplex PCR, and TCRdb kept only the in-frame ones, dropping some. Seen here are 350,000 to 450,000 clones, around 13% observed once, and the top ten hold about 0.01%. Sequenced sample: naive CD4+ T cells from blood. Receptors originate from a woman between 18 and 30 years old with type 1 diabetes.

In its sample, this clone was seen a few times. This chain links TRBV6-5 with TRBJ2-6, with D maybe TRBD2 (6 bases). The germline CDR1 and CDR2 sequences are MNHEY and SVGAGI. The V end lost 11 bases, the J end lost 0 bases, and 11 bases lay between the germline ends. CDR3 length: 14 residues. The CDR3 sequence is CAGGASSGANVLTF. CDR3 DNA sequence: TGTGCCGGCGGGGCTAGCTCTGGGGCCAACGTCCTGACTTTC.

The chain recombines TRBV7-6 with TRBJ2-5, with D uncertain. Germline lookup yields CDR1 SGHVS and CDR2 FNYEAQ. Trimming pared 1 base from V and 9 bases from J, leaving 12 bases between. CDR3 length: 13 residues. CDR3 sequence reads: CASSLGRFAAQYF. CDR3 sequence (DNA): TGTGCCAGCAGCTTAGGGCGCTTTGCGGCCCAGTACTTC.

Regarding this clone: At one end, the junction sequence differs from germline, possibly due to a read error. The chain links TRBV7-9 to TRBJ2-7; D unresolved. The CDR3 sequence is 8 residues long. CDR1 is SEHNR, CDR2 FQNEAQ, per germline (reference sequence). The CDR3 DNA reads TGTGCCAGCAGCCCGTCGCGGTTC. This sequence encodes CASSPSRF.

The chain recombines TRBV4-3 with TRBJ2-1, with a possible D match to TRBD2 (5 bases). The germline CDR1 and CDR2 sequences are LGHNA and YSLEER. This CDR3 comprises 15 residues. The ends were cut back, 2 bases at V and 2 bases at J, with 10 bases in the middle. DNA for the CDR3: TGCGCCAGCAGCCAAAACGGACTGGCCTACAATGAGCAGTTCTTC. Amino acid sequence: CASSQNGLAYNEQFF.

This clone turned up a few times. V usage is TRBV29-1 and J usage is TRBJ2-7; 13 bases line up with TRBD2. The ends lost 6 bases at V and 4 bases at J; junction bases unmatched: 12. Germline CDR1 and CDR2: SQVTM and ANQGSEA. The CDR3 contains 16 residues. The CDR3 DNA follows: TGCAGCGTCGGGGAAAGTTGGACTAGCGGGAGTTACGAGCAGTACTTC. Translated: CSVGESWTSGSYEQYF.

This clone was counted a few times. The chain joins TRBV9 to TRBJ1-5; 7 nucleotides match TRBD1. CDR1 is SGDLS and CDR2 is YYNGEE in the germline V gene. CDR3 length: 15 amino acids. V lost 0 bases, J lost 4 bases, and 4 bases stayed unmatched. The DNA for the CDR3 is TGTGCCAGCAGCGTAGGGACAGGCTGGAATCAGCCCCAGCATTTT. It codes for CASSVGTGWNQPQHF.

The genes are TRBV29-1 and TRBJ2-5; 11 bases fit TRBD2. In germline, CDR1 is SQVTM, CDR2 ANQGSEA. The CDR3 is 16 amino acids. Germline trimming cut 8 bases from V and 2 bases from J; bases unmatched to any gene: 13. The CDR3 DNA sequence: TGCAGCCCTCCGGTCCCTAGCGGGGGGACACAAGAGACCCAGTACTTC. Protein: CSPPVPSGGTQETQYF.

The V and J genes are TRBV5-4 and TRBJ1-2; perhaps TRBD1 as D (5 bases). The CDR3 runs to 12 residues. Trimming left V 0 bases short and J 8 bases short, with 8 bases between. Germline V lookup: CDR1 SGHNT, CDR2 YYREEE (reference sequence). The CDR3: CASSLAGGGYTF. CDR3 nucleotides: TGTGCCAGCAGCTTGGCCGGGGGGGGCTACACCTTC.

This clone was seen a handful of times. The chain has TRBV2 and TRBJ2-5; 10 nucleotides agree with TRBD1. V lost 3 bases and J lost 5; bases outside the gene matches: 6. CDR1 SNHLY and CDR2 FYNNEI come from the germline V gene. The CDR3 covers 15 residues. CDR3 sequence: CASSDGDRGHETQYF. The CDR3 nucleotides read TGTGCCAGCAGTGACGGGGACAGGGGCCACGAGACCCAGTACTTC. The whole variable domain, filled in from reference TRBV2 and TRBJ2-5, reads EPEVTQTPSHQVTQMGQEVILRCVPISNHLYFYWYRQILGQKVEFLVSFYNNEISEKSEIFDDQFSVERPDGSNFTLKIRSTKLEDSAMYFCASSDGDRGHETQYFGPGTRLLVL.

This clone came up a few times. The chain carries TRBV15 and TRBJ1-1; possibly TRBD1 for D (6 bases). Trimming left V 1 base short and J 4 bases short, with 10 bases between. CDR1 is LNHNV, CDR2 YYDKDF, per germline (reference sequence). The CDR3 runs 14 residues. This CDR3 is CATSRGGQSTEAFF. The CDR3 nucleotides are TGTGCCACCAGCAGAGGTGGACAGTCCACTGAAGCTTTCTTT.

This chain joins TRBV4-3 and TRBJ1-2, with a weak D call TRBD1 (5 bases). The CDR3 runs 15 residues. Trimming left V 1 base short and J 0 bases short, with 9 bases between. Germline CDR1 is LGHNA and CDR2 is YSLEER. The CDR3 nucleotides are TGCGCCAGCAGCCAAGGGGCGGGGGCTAACTATGGCTACACCTTC. Its protein is CASSQGAGANYGYTF.

A single count supports this clone. The rearrangement joins TRBV4-3 to TRBJ1-5, with 7 bases fitting TRBD1. The CDR3 loop spans 15 amino acids. Germline CDR1 is LGHNA and CDR2 is YSLEER. The ends lost 6 bases at V and 9 bases at J; junction bases unmatched: 14. CDR3: CASSREQGPVGPQHF. In nucleotides, the CDR3 is TGCGCCAGCAGTCGAGAACAGGGGCCCGTTGGGCCCCAGCATTTT.

Only a few counts were recorded for this clone. The chain carries TRBV25-1 and TRBJ2-2; 10 nucleotides line up with TRBD1. The germline V gene encodes CDR1 MGHDK and CDR2 SYGVNS. The J segment lost 5 bases and the V segment lost 6 bases, leaving 3 bases of the junction unmatched. CDR3 size: 14 residues. DNA of the CDR3: TGTGCCAGCAGCGGGACAGGGGCGACCGGGGAGCTGTTTTTT. It yields the protein CASSGTGATGELFF.

This clone was seen only a few times. Other nucleotide sequences in the sample specify the same CDR3. The CDR3 protein is CASSRRGGDEQYF. The CDR3 region has the DNA TGTGCCAGCTCACGGCGAGGAGGGGACGAGCAGTACTTC. V and J are TRBV18 and TRBJ2-7, with D possibly being TRBD2 (6 bases). Germline CDR1 is KGHSH and CDR2 is LQKENI. V lost 4 bases to trimming and J lost 5 bases, with 12 bases between them. The length of the CDR3 is 13 residues.

The chain links TRBV6-1 to TRBJ2-1, with 7 bases aligning to TRBD1. The V gene's germline CDR1 is MNHNS and CDR2 SASEGT. CDR3 length: 13 residues. With V trimmed by 4 bases and J by 6 bases, 3 bases remained unmatched. For the CDR3, the DNA is TGTGCCAGCAGTGGGTGGGACAGCAATGAGCAGTTCTTC. Translated, it gives CASSGWDSNEQFF.

This rearrangement joins TRBV4-3 to TRBJ2-1; the match to TRBD2 covers 10 bases. The CDR3 length is 15 residues. Germline values: CDR1 LGHNA, CDR2 YSLEER. The trim removed 1 base at V and 12 bases at J, leaving 9 bases unmatched. Written as DNA, the CDR3 is TGCGCCAGCAGCCAAGTAGGAGCGGGAGGGCCGGGGCAGTTCTTC. Its protein product is CASSQVGAGGPGQFF.

The chain couples TRBV28 to TRBJ1-1; D is undetermined. Trimming removed 6 bases at V and 2 bases at J, with 16 bases between. This CDR3 spans 15 amino acids. Germline CDR1 reads MDHEN; CDR2 reads SYDVKM. The CDR3 spells CASSPGSELNTEAFF. CDR3 DNA: TGTGCCAGCAGCCCGGGAAGCGAGTTAAACACTGAAGCTTTCTTT.

This clone was counted a few times. J is TRBJ2-1 and V is TRBV18; 8 nucleotides agree with TRBD2. The V gene end was trimmed by 3 bases and the J gene end by 3 bases; junction bases not matched to a gene: 4. This CDR3 spans 15 amino acids. Germline V gene data show CDR1 as KGHSH and CDR2 as LQKENI. The chain's CDR3 is CASSPGGAVYNEQFF. The DNA of the CDR3 is TGTGCCAGCTCACCCGGGGGGGCCGTCTACAATGAGCAGTTCTTC.

V and J are TRBV25-1 and TRBJ2-4; 7 bases line up with TRBD2. Looked up from germline, CDR1 is MGHDK and CDR2 is SYGVNS. The CDR3 length is 14 residues. V trimming: 3 bases; J trimming: 6 bases; junction bases outside the gene matches: 5. CDR3 region: CASSETSFLNIQYF. Here the CDR3 DNA reads TGTGCCAGCAGTGAGACTAGCTTTCTAAACATTCAGTACTTC.

The CDR3 here is CASSGGGVQETQYF. The CDR3 region has the DNA TGTGCCAGCAGTGGTGGGGGGGTCCAAGAGACCCAGTACTTC. The gene calls are TRBV14 and TRBJ2-5, with 7 bases identical to TRBD2. The V segment lost 6 bases and the J segment 1 base; nucleotides outside the gene matches: 5. The CDR3 has 14 residues. Germline values: CDR1 SGHDN, CDR2 FVKESK.

The sample holds a few counts of this clone. The chain joins TRBV19 to TRBJ2-7; 13 bases are a match to TRBD2. The V gene end was trimmed by 1 base and the J gene end by 2 bases; junction bases not matched to a gene: 5. The CDR3 spans 17 residues. Looked up from germline, CDR1 is LNHDA and CDR2 is SQIVND (reference sequence). Here the CDR3 reads CASSIGAGLAGAYEQYF. The CDR3 region has the DNA TGTGCCAGTAGTATAGGCGCCGGACTAGCGGGAGCCTACGAGCAGTACTTC.

In this sample, this clone turned up a few times. The rearrangement joins TRBV28 to TRBJ2-5; TRBD2 agrees at 7 bases. The V gene end was trimmed by 8 bases and the J gene end by 4 bases; junction bases not matched to a gene: 4. CDR3 length equals 12 residues. Germline lookup yields CDR1 MDHEN and CDR2 SYDVKM. CDR3 loop: CASGLVPETQYF. The CDR3 DNA reads as TGTGCCAGCGGACTAGTCCCAGAGACCCAGTACTTC. The whole variable domain, filled in from reference TRBV28 and TRBJ2-5, reads DVKVTQSSRYLVKRTGEKVFLECVQDMDHENMFWYRQDPGLGLRLIYFSYDVKMKEKGDIPEGYSVSREKKERFSLILESASTNQTSMYLCASGLVPETQYFGPGTRLLVL.